Below, 6 T cell receptor beta chains from the same sample are listed, as sequenced in a study of cytomegalovirus exposure and HLA in healthy donors (dated by TCRdb to about 2017). Libraries were prepared through the immunoSEQ multiplex PCR assay. A mixture of 60 forward primers for TCR Vbeta segments and 13 reverse primers for TCR Jbeta segments was used in the multiplex PCR. TCRdb carries this immuneACCESS record with in-frame sequences only. Its versions omit some clonotypes, under half of them owing to an unresolved V gene in the studies checked, with the rest unexplained. The sample table records 160,000 or so clones; roughly 80% of these occur just once. The ten biggest clones cover about 3.8% of the sample. Sequencing was carried out using PBMCs. The source is a man between 45 and 60 years old in good health and CMV-seropositive.

The chain joins TRBV11-2 to TRBJ2-2; 8 nucleotides agree with TRBD1. CDR1 is SGHAT, CDR2 FQNNGV, per germline. With 1 base clipped from V and 4 bases from J, the junction kept 8 bases outside the gene matches. The CDR3 totals 17 residues. CDR3 sequence reads: CASSLGDRGSRTGELFF. In DNA form, the CDR3 reads TGTGCCAGCAGCTTAGGTGACAGGGGTTCCCGCACCGGGGAGCTGTTTTTT.

This chain joins TRBV5-1 and TRBJ1-5; 7 positions agree with TRBD1. Unmatched junction bases numbered 7, after V lost 0 bases and J lost 7 bases. CDR3 length: 15 residues. Germline lookup yields CDR1 SGHRS and CDR2 YFSETQ. The CDR3: CASSLEAGGKQPQHF. Written as DNA, the CDR3 is TGCGCCAGCAGCTTGGAGGCAGGGGGAAAACAGCCCCAGCATTTT.

The genes are TRBV6-1 and TRBJ2-3, with 12 bases identical to TRBD2. V lost 0 bases to trimming and J lost 4 bases; unmatched junction nucleotides: 5. The CDR3 totals 17 residues. Germline CDR1 reads MNHNS; CDR2 reads SASEGT. CDR3 DNA sequence: TGTGCCAGCAGTGAAGCCCCTAGCGGGAGGGTAGCAGATACGCAGTATTTT. The encoded protein is CASSEAPSGRVADTQYF.

This rearrangement joins TRBV6-4 to TRBJ2-2; 7 bases match TRBD1. In germline, CDR1 is MRHNA, CDR2 SNTAGT. The CDR3 has 14 residues. V was pared by 2 bases and J by 5 bases, with 2 bases of the junction left unmatched. The CDR3 sequence: CASSDKTGTGELFF. The CDR3 nucleotides read TGTGCCAGCAGTGACAAGACAGGGACCGGGGAGCTGTTTTTT.

The V and J genes are TRBV4-2 and TRBJ1-2; 7 bases map to TRBD1. V trimming: 0 bases; J trimming: 8 bases; junction bases outside the gene matches: 6. The germline V gene encodes CDR1 LGHNA and CDR2 YNFKEQ. The CDR3 sequence is 14 residues long. CDR3: CASSQDDRAEGYTF. For the CDR3, the DNA is TGTGCCAGCAGCCAAGACGACAGGGCCGAAGGCTACACCTTC.

The chain carries TRBV6-5 and TRBJ1-4, with no clear D. Germline values: CDR1 MNHEY, CDR2 SVGAGI. Trimming took off 0 bases at V and 4 bases at J, with 9 bases between the two ends. The CDR3 consists of 15 residues. The CDR3 protein is CASSYSGGGNEKLFF. CDR3 in DNA: TGTGCCAGCAGTTACTCGGGTGGCGGTAATGAAAAACTGTTTTTT.